One sample yielded the 5 T cell receptor beta chains listed below, sequenced in a study of T-cell memory formation after mild COVID-19. Each CDR3 protein gets one entry after TCRdb re-called the 5' RACE reads with MiXCR. The sample shows about 540,000 distinct CDR3 sequences, roughly 22% of them seen only once. The sequenced material came from PBMCs or a T cell subset sorted from them (not recorded which). Receptor source: an adult woman who had mild COVID-19 (a few samples of this study predate the infection). Cell type and time point are not known.

This clonotype occurred a few times. The J gene is TRBJ2-3, the V gene TRBV2, with TRBD1 identical over 12 bases. CDR1 SNHLY and CDR2 FYNNEI come from the germline V gene. The CDR3 spans 14 residues. After removal of 9 bases from V and 5 bases from J, the junction contained 6 bases not matched to a gene. This CDR3 reads CARAGTGGRDTQYF. CDR3 DNA sequence: TGTGCCAGGGCAGGGACAGGGGGCAGAGATACGCAGTATTTT.

This clonotype was seen more than once but under ten times. CDR3 DNA: TGTGCCAGCAGATGGGACTCCGTGGGAGGTAATGAGCAGTTCTTC. Protein: CASRWDSVGGNEQFF. The gene calls are TRBV12-3 or TRBV12-4 and TRBJ2-1; a weak D match, TRBD2 (6 bases). Trimming took 6 bases from V and 7 from J, leaving 19 bases between them. CDR3 length: 15 residues.

This clonotype was recorded only once. The chain carries TRBV15 and TRBJ1-1; D remains ambiguous. V dropped 1 base and J dropped 0 bases, with 9 bases sitting between them. This CDR3 comprises 15 residues. Looked up from germline, CDR1 is LNHNV and CDR2 is YYDKDF (reference sequence). The CDR3 DNA follows: TGTGCCACCAGCAGAGCGCCCTATCTGAACACTGAAGCTTTCTTT. This encodes CATSRAPYLNTEAFF.

This clonotype has more than one count but fewer than ten. The CDR3 DNA is TGCGCCAGCAGCTTGACGCATTTGAACACTGAAGCTTTCTTT. As protein: CASSLTHLNTEAFF. The rearrangement uses TRBV5-1 and TRBJ1-1; no clear D gene. CDR3 length: 14 amino acids. The germline CDR1 and CDR2 sequences are SGHRS and YFSETQ. V lost 1 base, J lost 0 bases, and 7 bases lay in between.

This clonotype was recorded at least ten times. The chain combines TRBV12-3 or TRBV12-4 with TRBJ2-3; TRBD1 is a possible D gene (9 bases). The length of the CDR3 is 17 residues. V was trimmed by 5 bases and J by 6 bases, leaving 24 bases between them. The CDR3 DNA follows: TGTGCCAGCAGTCCCCAACAGGGGGCAGCTAGCGGGGATACGCAGTATTTT. This codes for CASSPQQGAASGDTQYF.